Each of the 30 T cell receptor beta chains below was sequenced from the same sample in a study of blood T cells in healthy people across ages. Combining a sample-barcoded 5' primer with a J-beta primer mix, a second PCR ran for about 7 to 12 cycles. TCRdb re-called the 5' RACE reads through MiXCR, storing one row per CDR3 protein. The sample records nearly 800,000 distinct CDR3 sequences, roughly 25% being singletons. In addition, the sample was reused for a study of T cells of mothers and their children.

Sequences were obtained from blood. These TCRs come from a boy aged 10-17 years in good health.

The rearrangement uses TRBV4-2 and TRBJ2-1, with D possibly TRBD2 on 6 matching bases. V was clipped by 2 bases and J by 9 bases, with 23 bases between them. CDR3 length equals 17 residues. Germline V lookup: CDR1 LGHNA, CDR2 YNFKEQ. The CDR3, as DNA: TGTGCCAGCAGCCAAATCTTTGCTCTGGGGGGTTCGGGTGAGCAGTTCTTC. Its protein product is CASSQIFALGGSGEQFF.

A few counts support this clonotype. The chain has TRBV25-1 and TRBJ1-1, with 7 positions matching TRBD1. CDR3 length: 19 residues. CDR1 is MGHDK and CDR2 is SYGVNS in the germline V gene. The J segment lost 2 bases and the V segment lost 1 base, leaving 16 bases of the junction unmatched. The CDR3 DNA follows: TGTGCCAGCAGTGAATGGGGGTGGGATGACAGGGAAGTAAACACTGAAGCTTTCTTT. Protein sequence: CASSEWGWDDREVNTEAFF.

The gene calls are TRBV10-2 and TRBJ2-5; no firm D call. The CDR3 length is 13 residues. The ends were cut back, 9 bases at V and 5 bases at J, with 16 bases in the middle. Germline lookup yields CDR1 WSHSY and CDR2 SAAADI. CDR3: CASRAAGQETQYF. DNA of the CDR3: TGCGCCAGTCGGGCTGCTGGGCAGGAGACCCAGTACTTC.

Note on this clonotype: One junction end does not reproduce the germline sequence, and a read error may be involved. V is TRBV3-1 and J is TRBJ2-1, with TRBD2 matching 9 bases. With the DNA end fitting TRBJ2-5 better, the J assignment may be wrong. CDR3 length: 15 residues. Germline V CDR1 and CDR2: LGHDT, YNNKEL (reference sequence). CDR3 amino acids: CASGQIGTSRETQYF. The CDR3 nucleotides are TGTGCCAGCGGCCAAATCGGGACTAGCCGGGAGACCCAGTACTTC.

The chain employs TRBV27 and TRBJ2-7; D possibly corresponds to TRBD2 (7 bases). This CDR3 is 15 amino acids long. Germline V gives CDR1 MNHEY, CDR2 SMNVEV (reference sequence). V lost 6 bases, J lost 6 bases, and 21 bases lay in between. The CDR3 reads CASRKVGGRVFEQYF. CDR3 sequence (DNA): TGTGCCAGCAGGAAGGTCGGGGGGCGTGTTTTCGAGCAGTACTTC.

This clonotype was recorded a few times. The J gene is TRBJ2-7, the V gene TRBV12-3 or TRBV12-4; 9 positions match TRBD1. Trimming at V came to 7 bases and at J to 0 bases, leaving 4 bases not matched to a gene. The CDR3 is 14 residues long. The CDR3 spells CASTLQGASYEQYF. CDR3 in DNA: TGTGCCAGCACCTTACAGGGGGCCTCCTACGAGCAGTACTTC.

This clonotype was observed a handful of times. The rearrangement joins TRBV4-3 to TRBJ2-5, with D perhaps matching TRBD2 (6 bases). The J call may be faulty, since TRBJ2-1 better matches the DNA end. CDR1 and CDR2 from the germline V gene are LGHNA and YSLEER. This CDR3 region has 15 residues. CDR3 loop: CASSQTRDSFRGQFF. DNA for the CDR3: TGCGCCAGCAGCCAAACCCGGGACTCATTTCGGGGGCAGTTCTTC.

This clonotype has just a few counts. J is TRBJ2-2 and V is TRBV12-3 or TRBV12-4; 7 bases are shared with TRBD1. The V and J ends lost 6 bases and 0 bases, in that order; junction bases with no gene match: 10. This CDR3 is built from 17 residues. CDR3 in DNA: TGTGCCAGCAGGCCAAGAGGGGGCTTCGCGAACACCGGGGAGCTGTTTTTT. It yields the protein CASRPRGGFANTGELFF.

This clonotype was counted ten times or more. The CDR3 DNA reads TGTGCCAGCAGCTTAGAGCAGATTTCTGGAAACACCATATATTTT. Residues: CASSLEQISGNTIYF. The chain links TRBV11-2 to TRBJ1-3; D not certain. The germline V gene encodes CDR1 SGHAT and CDR2 FQNNGV. Between the trimmed V and J ends, which lost 0 bases and 1 base, there was a span of 7 bases. The CDR3 loop spans 15 amino acids.

The gene calls are TRBV4-3 and TRBJ1-4, with 8 bases identical to TRBD1. The length of the CDR3 is 17 residues. With V trimmed by 0 bases and J by 6 bases, 9 bases remained unmatched. Germline CDR1 and CDR2: LGHNA and YSLEER. CDR3 sequence: CASSQDASQGAYEKLFF. CDR3 nucleotide sequence: TGCGCCAGCAGCCAAGACGCCTCGCAGGGGGCCTATGAAAAACTGTTTTTT.

Written as DNA, the CDR3 is TGCAGTGCTAGGTCGGGGGCGCCGGAGACCCAGTACTTC. This sequence encodes CSARSGAPETQYF. This chain uses TRBV20-1 with TRBJ2-5; D possibly matches TRBD1 or TRBD2 (6 bases each). There are 13 residues in the CDR3. V lost 3 bases, J lost 5 bases, and 13 bases lay in between. Germline CDR1 DFQATT, CDR2 SNEGSKA (reference sequence).

This clonotype was counted only a few times. The genes are TRBV6-6 and TRBJ2-1; TRBD2 aligns across 8 bases. Matching the DNA end better, TRBJ2-7 makes the J call doubtful. The CDR3 consists of 13 residues. CDR1 and CDR2 from the germline V gene are MNHNY and SVGAGI (reference sequence). The CDR3 region has the DNA TGTGCCAGCAGTTACTTTACTAGCGGCGAGCAGTACTTC. Translating it yields CASSYFTSGEQYF.

J is TRBJ2-3 and V is TRBV24-1, with D possibly matching TRBD2 (5 bases). From germline, CDR1 is KGHDR and CDR2 SFDVKD. CDR3 length equals 13 residues. Trimming cost V 7 bases and J 1 base, with 8 bases left between them. CDR3 sequence: CATRGSGTDTQYF. CDR3 DNA: TGTGCCACCAGAGGGAGCGGCACAGATACGCAGTATTTT.

This clonotype was seen more than once but under ten times. The junction departs from the called germline gene at one end, perhaps through a read error. The chain links TRBV29-1 to TRBJ2-5; TRBD2 might be the D (6 bases). From germline, CDR1 is SQVTM and CDR2 ANQGSEA. This CDR3 is built from 11 residues. The DNA of the CDR3 is TGCAGCGTTGAAAAGGCGGAGGGGAAGTTCTTC. Amino acids: CSVEKAEGKFF.

The chain recombines TRBV4-1 with TRBJ2-1; 7 nucleotides line up with TRBD2. CDR3 size: 16 residues. The V gene end was trimmed by 0 bases and the J gene end by 3 bases; junction bases not matched to a gene: 5. Germline V gene lookup returns CDR1 MGHRA and CDR2 YSYEKL. The CDR3 protein is CASSQDRDYFYNEQFF. The CDR3 coding sequence is TGCGCCAGCAGCCAAGATCGGGACTACTTCTACAATGAGCAGTTCTTC.

This clonotype was seen more than once but under ten times. The DNA of the CDR3 is TGTGCCAGCAGTGCAGCCCCAGGGTGGGGTACCTACGAGCAGTACTTC. Protein product: CASSAAPGWGTYEQYF. The chain links TRBV6-5 to TRBJ2-7; a weak D match, TRBD1 (5 bases). Trimming took 5 bases from V and 2 from J, leaving 19 bases between them. This CDR3 has 16 amino acids. Germline-derived CDR1 and CDR2 are MNHEY and SVGAGI.

J is TRBJ2-7 and V is TRBV12-3 or TRBV12-4; TRBD1 might be the D (7 bases). Deletions cut 8 bases from V and 5 bases from J, with 16 bases between. This CDR3 has 13 amino acids. This CDR3 is CASGGTEPDEQYF. In DNA, the CDR3 is TGTGCCAGCGGCGGGACAGAACCGGACGAGCAGTACTTC.

This clonotype has only a few counts. V is TRBV20-1 and J is TRBJ2-3; perhaps TRBD2 as D (5 bases). Germline CDR1 and CDR2: DFQATT and SNEGSKA (reference sequence). This CDR3 region has 13 residues. The V and J ends lost 3 bases and 8 bases respectively, with 15 bases between them. CDR3 in DNA: TGCAGTGCTAGCATGGGAGATGATGGTACGCAGTATTTT. This codes for CSASMGDDGTQYF.

The gene calls are TRBV7-9 and TRBJ2-7, with no clear D. The V end lost 5 bases, the J end lost 0 bases, and 17 bases lay between the germline ends. Germline V gene sequence: CDR1 SEHNR, CDR2 FQNEAQ (reference sequence). The CDR3 covers 16 residues. The CDR3 region is CASSPKLGGYSYEQYF. Here the CDR3 DNA reads TGTGCCAGCAGCCCGAAGTTGGGCGGCTACTCCTACGAGCAGTACTTC.

This clonotype was detected a few times. The rearrangement links TRBV9 to TRBJ2-4, with TRBD1 identical over 11 bases. The length of the CDR3 is 16 residues. Per the germline V gene, CDR1 is SGDLS and CDR2 is YYNGEE. Trimming removed 4 bases from V and 7 bases from J; junction bases left unmatched: 10. The CDR3 bases are TGTGCCAGCAGCTCCCCGGACAGGGGGCTAGGTAACATTCAGTACTTC. Its translation: CASSSPDRGLGNIQYF.

This chain uses TRBV7-3 with TRBJ2-2; 8 bases align to TRBD1. CDR1 and CDR2 (germline): SGHTA, FQGTGA. The CDR3 spans 15 residues. Trimming at V came to 5 bases and at J to 6 bases, leaving 8 bases not matched to a gene. This CDR3 is CASSPGGFSAGELFF. CDR3 sequence (DNA): TGTGCCAGCAGCCCAGGGGGCTTTTCGGCCGGGGAGCTGTTTTTT.

The rearrangement joins TRBV2 to TRBJ2-7; perhaps TRBD2 as D (5 bases). The V end was cut by 4 bases, the J end by 2 bases, with 12 bases between. Per germline, CDR1 SNHLY and CDR2 FYNNEI. The CDR3 runs to 14 residues. The CDR3 DNA sequence: TGTGCCAGCAGTGTCCGGGAATCTCCCTACGAGCAGTACTTC. Protein sequence: CASSVRESPYEQYF.

This clonotype was recorded only once. This rearrangement joins TRBV10-3 to TRBJ2-7; D assignment may be TRBD1 or TRBD2 (5 bases each). CDR1 is ENHRY, CDR2 SYGVKD, per germline. CDR3 size: 13 residues. The V and J ends lost 6 bases and 3 bases respectively, with 12 bases between them. The CDR3 loop reads CAISSGTHYEQYF. CDR3 coding DNA: TGTGCCATCAGCTCCGGGACCCACTACGAGCAGTACTTC.

J is TRBJ2-5 and V is TRBV4-3; D gene unclear. The germline V and J ends were trimmed by 1 base and 0 bases, with 6 bases remaining between them. The germline V gene has CDR1 LGHNA and CDR2 YSLEER. The CDR3 runs 14 residues. CDR3 region: CASSQVTYQETQYF. The CDR3, as DNA: TGCGCCAGCAGCCAAGTTACCTACCAAGAGACCCAGTACTTC.

The rearrangement uses TRBV19 and TRBJ2-1, with unresolved D. CDR3 length: 12 residues. Per the germline V gene, CDR1 is LNHDA and CDR2 is SQIVND (reference sequence). The germline V and J ends were trimmed by 3 bases and 7 bases, with 7 bases remaining between them. The CDR3 reads CASSIQANEQFF. The DNA of the CDR3 is TGTGCCAGTAGTATCCAGGCGAATGAGCAGTTCTTC.

The chain combines TRBV21-1 with TRBJ1-5; the DNA was not used to check the table's D call, TRBD1. TRBV21-1 is deemed a pseudogene. This CDR3 region has 18 residues. The CDR3 here is CASSNREIGQDSNQPQHF. DNA for the CDR3: TGTGCCAGCAGCAATCGTGAGATCGGACAGGATAGCAATCAGCCCCAGCATTTT.

This rearrangement joins TRBV7-9 to TRBJ2-7; 7 bases map to TRBD2. This CDR3 is built from 15 residues. Germline assignment: CDR1 SEHNR and CDR2 FQNEAQ (reference sequence). V trimming: 5 bases; J trimming: 1 base; junction bases outside the gene matches: 8. In DNA form, the CDR3 reads TGTGCCAGCAGCCCTGGGAGGGCAAGGTCCTACGAGCAGTACTTC. Translated: CASSPGRARSYEQYF.

About this clonotype itself: Compared with germline, one end of the junction differs, possibly owing to a read error. This chain joins TRBV6-5 and TRBJ2-4; TRBD1 matches at 9 bases. The CDR3 contains 14 residues. Germline V gene sequence: CDR1 MNHEY, CDR2 SVGAGI. CDR3 nucleotide sequence: TGCGCCAGCAGTTACCGGGACAGGGAAGGGATTCAGTACTTC. Residues: CASSYRDREGIQYF.

The V and J genes are TRBV20-1 and TRBJ2-3; 8 bases are a match to TRBD2. Germline V gene sequence: CDR1 DFQATT, CDR2 SNEGSKA (reference sequence). Losses at the gene ends were 3 bases for V and 0 bases for J; bases not matched to a gene: 2. The CDR3 is made up of 14 amino acids. CDR3 loop: CSASGRVSTDTQYF. The CDR3 nucleotides are TGCAGTGCTAGCGGGAGGGTGAGCACAGATACGCAGTATTTT.

This clonotype was observed a few times. The V call is TRBV28, the J call TRBJ2-1; 7 positions agree with TRBD1. Germline trimming cut 5 bases from V and 7 bases from J; bases unmatched to any gene: 17. The germline gives CDR1 MDHEN, CDR2 SYDVKM. CDR3 size: 17 residues. This CDR3 reads CASSHPPTGALGNEQFF. In DNA, the CDR3 is TGTGCCAGCAGTCACCCACCCACAGGGGCACTAGGTAATGAGCAGTTCTTC. The whole variable domain, filled in from reference TRBV28 and TRBJ2-1, reads DVKVTQSSRYLVKRTGEKVFLECVQDMDHENMFWYRQDPGLGLRLIYFSYDVKMKEKGDIPEGYSVSREKKERFSLILESASTNQTSMYLCASSHPPTGALGNEQFFGPGTRLTVL.